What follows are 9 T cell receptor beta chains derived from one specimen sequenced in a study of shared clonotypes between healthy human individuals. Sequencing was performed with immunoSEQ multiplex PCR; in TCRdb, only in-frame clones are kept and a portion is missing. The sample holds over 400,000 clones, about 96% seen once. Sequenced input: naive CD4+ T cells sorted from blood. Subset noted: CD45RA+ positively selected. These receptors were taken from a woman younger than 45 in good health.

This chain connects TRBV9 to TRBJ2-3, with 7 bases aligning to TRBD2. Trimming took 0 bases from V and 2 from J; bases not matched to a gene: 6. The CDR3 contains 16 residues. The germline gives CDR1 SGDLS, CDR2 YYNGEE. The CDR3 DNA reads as TGTGCCAGCAGCGTAGGGCTAGCGGAACTCACAGATACGCAGTATTTT. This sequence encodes CASSVGLAELTDTQYF.

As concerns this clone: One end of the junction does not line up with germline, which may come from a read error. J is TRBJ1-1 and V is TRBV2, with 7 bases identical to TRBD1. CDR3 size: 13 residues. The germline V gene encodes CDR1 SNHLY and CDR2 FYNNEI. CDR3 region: CASREQGNSEAFF. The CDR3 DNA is TGTGCCAGCAGGGAACAGGGGAACAGTGAAGCTTTCTTT.

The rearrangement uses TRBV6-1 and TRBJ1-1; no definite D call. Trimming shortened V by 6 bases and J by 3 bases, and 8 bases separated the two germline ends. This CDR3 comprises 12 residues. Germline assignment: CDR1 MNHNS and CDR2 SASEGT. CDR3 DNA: TGTGCCAGCAGGGACCTTCACACTGAAGCTTTCTTT. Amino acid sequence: CASRDLHTEAFF.

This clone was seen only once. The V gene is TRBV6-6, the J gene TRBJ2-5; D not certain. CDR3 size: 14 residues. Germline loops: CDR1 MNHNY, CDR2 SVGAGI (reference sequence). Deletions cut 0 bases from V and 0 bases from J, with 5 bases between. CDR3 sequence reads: CASSYSGYQETQYF. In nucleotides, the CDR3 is TGTGCCAGCAGTTACTCGGGCTACCAAGAGACCCAGTACTTC.

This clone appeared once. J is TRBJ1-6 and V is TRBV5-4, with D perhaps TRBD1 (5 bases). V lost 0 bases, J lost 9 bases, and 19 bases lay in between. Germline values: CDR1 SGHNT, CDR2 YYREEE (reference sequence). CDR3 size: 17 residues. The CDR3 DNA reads TGTGCCAGCAGCTTGGATTTTTTGGGGCAGGGTGGTTCACCCCTCCACTTT. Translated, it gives CASSLDFLGQGGSPLHF.

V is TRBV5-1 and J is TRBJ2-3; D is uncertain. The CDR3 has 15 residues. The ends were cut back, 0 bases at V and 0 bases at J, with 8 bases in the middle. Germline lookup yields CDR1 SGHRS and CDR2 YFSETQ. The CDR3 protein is CASSLVPESTDTQYF. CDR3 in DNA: TGCGCCAGCAGCTTGGTCCCCGAAAGCACAGATACGCAGTATTTT.

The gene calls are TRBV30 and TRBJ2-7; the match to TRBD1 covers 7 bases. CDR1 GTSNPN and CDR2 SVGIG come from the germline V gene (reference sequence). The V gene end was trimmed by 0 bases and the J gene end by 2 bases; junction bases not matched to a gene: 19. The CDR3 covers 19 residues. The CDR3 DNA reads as TGTGCCTGGAGTGTACAGGACAGGAAGTTTAGAAGGGCCCCCTACGAGCAGTACTTC. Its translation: CAWSVQDRKFRRAPYEQYF.

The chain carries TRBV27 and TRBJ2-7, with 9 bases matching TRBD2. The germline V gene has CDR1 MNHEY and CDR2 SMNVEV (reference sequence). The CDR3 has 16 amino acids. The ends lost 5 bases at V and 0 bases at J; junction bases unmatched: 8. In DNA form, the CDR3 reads TGTGCCAGCAGTAGAACACTAGCGGGCAGCTCCTACGAGCAGTACTTC. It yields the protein CASSRTLAGSSYEQYF.

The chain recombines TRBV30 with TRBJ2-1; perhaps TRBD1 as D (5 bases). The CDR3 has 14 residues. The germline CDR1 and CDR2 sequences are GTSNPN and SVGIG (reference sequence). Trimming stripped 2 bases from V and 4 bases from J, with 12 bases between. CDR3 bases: TGTGCCTGGAGTTCAGGGATCCCTTACAATGAGCAGTTCTTC. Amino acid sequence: CAWSSGIPYNEQFF. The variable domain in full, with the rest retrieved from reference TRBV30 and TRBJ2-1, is SQTIHQWPATLVQPVGSPLSLECTVEGTSNPNLYWYRQAAGRGLQLLFYSVGIGQISSEVPQNLSASRPQDRQFILSSKKLLLSDSGFYLCAWSSGIPYNEQFFGPGTRLTVL.